Listed below are T cell receptor beta chains from one sample, sequenced in a study of blood T cell repertoires in COVID-19. Clones were sequenced by immunoSEQ multiplex PCR, and TCRdb holds only the in-frame ones, with some missing. Found here are about 70,000 clones, about 80% of them singletons; the top ten hold about 14%. What was sequenced was peripheral blood. The receptor source for this set is a human donor in a cohort sampled during active COVID-19. Both conserved end residues are part of each CDR3. The D gene is left open where the match is weak. Not every row has a clone size; where given, it reads once, few, many or a size class.

abundance	v_gene	d_gene	j_gene	CDR3aa	CDR3nt
NA	TRBV3-1/TRBV3-2	TRBD1	TRBJ1-3	CASSDRKTGGAGNTIYF	TGTGCCAGCAGCGACCGAAAAACAGGGGGCGCTGGAAACACCATATATTTT
NA	TRBV27	TRBD1	TRBJ1-4	CASSEQGAGEKLFF	TGTGCCAGCAGTGAACAGGGGGCAGGGGAAAAACTGTTTTTT
few	TRBV7-9	TRBD1	TRBJ1-1	CASSLEAGGTEAFF	TGTGCCAGCAGCTTGGAAGCAGGGGGTACTGAAGCTTTCTTT
NA	TRBV5-4	TRBD1	TRBJ2-7	CASSLSVTGEYEQYF	TGTGCCAGCAGCTTGAGTGTGACAGGGGAATACGAGCAGTACTTC
NA	TRBV7-8	TRBD1	TRBJ1-5	CASRLGGTGGQPQHF	TGTGCCAGCCGCTTAGGGGGGACAGGGGGCCAGCCCCAGCATTTT
once	TRBV4-2	TRBD1	TRBJ2-3	CASSLSGTGSTDTQYF	TGTGCCAGCAGCCTCTCTGGGACAGGGAGCACAGATACGCAGTATTTT
NA	TRBV2	NA	TRBJ1-4	CASSGASTNEKLFF	TGTGCCAGCAGTGGGGCGTCAACTAATGAAAAACTGTTTTTT
NA	TRBV28	TRBD1	TRBJ1-1	CASSFYRGFAEAFF	TGTGCCAGCAGTTTCTACAGGGGCTTCGCTGAAGCTTTCTTT
NA	TRBV24-1	TRBD2	TRBJ2-7	CATSDLLFGGSKHEQYF	TGTGCCACCAGTGATTTGCTGTTCGGCGGGAGTAAACACGAGCAGTACTTC
NA	TRBV2	TRBD1	TRBJ1-6	CASMSGGSYNSPLHF	TGTGCCAGCATGTCAGGGGGCTCCTATAATTCACCCCTCCACTTT
NA	TRBV6-6	TRBD1	TRBJ1-5	CASREQGRGEQAQHF	TGTGCCAGCAGGGAACAGGGGCGCGGGGAGCAGGCCCAGCATTTT
NA	TRBV10-3	TRBD1	TRBJ1-5	CAISAGGGGSQPQHF	TGTGCCATCAGTGCAGGAGGAGGGGGCAGTCAGCCCCAGCATTTT
NA	TRBV10-3	TRBD2	TRBJ2-7	CAITRGGSYEQYF	TGTGCCATTACCCGGGGGGGATCCTACGAGCAGTACTTC
NA	TRBV11-3	TRBD2	TRBJ2-7	CASSLATSGDYEQYF	TGTGCCAGCAGCTTAGCGACTAGCGGAGACTACGAGCAGTACTTC